Each of the 14 T cell receptor beta chains below was sequenced from the same sample in a study of radiotherapy plus CTLA-4 blockade in lung cancer. Sequencing used immunoSEQ multiplex PCR; TCRdb keeps in-frame clones, though not all of them. Of 50,000 to 65,000 clones listed, about 76% are singletons. Sequenced material: peripheral blood, taken from a patient treated with radiotherapy plus ipilimumab. All receptors derive from a human donor with non-small cell lung cancer whose response to radiotherapy plus ipilimumab could not be evaluated.

CDR3 nucleotides: TGTGCCAGCAGCGTAGGGGCCCACACTTTAGAGACCCAGTACTTC. It translates to CASSVGAHTLETQYF. The chain employs TRBV9 and TRBJ2-5; D gene unclear. CDR3 length equals 15 residues. V lost 0 bases and J lost 4, with 13 bases in between. Per germline, CDR1 SGDLS and CDR2 YYNGEE.

This chain joins TRBV7-6 and TRBJ2-3, with TRBD2 identical over 7 bases. From germline, CDR1 is SGHVS and CDR2 FNYEAQ. The CDR3 contains 12 residues. Trimming cost V 2 bases and J 7 bases; bases outside gene matches: 0. In nucleotides, the CDR3 is TGTGCCAGCAGCTTAAGCGGGAATACGCAGTATTTT. Residues: CASSLSGNTQYF.

The chain uses TRBV5-4 and TRBJ2-2; D is unclear. Germline V gives CDR1 SGHNT, CDR2 YYREEE (reference sequence). Trimming removed 4 bases from V and 0 bases from J, with 7 bases in between. This CDR3 is built from 14 residues. The CDR3 here is CASSVSANTGELFF. DNA of the CDR3: TGTGCCAGCAGCGTCTCCGCGAACACCGGGGAGCTGTTTTTT. Together with reference TRBV5-4 and TRBJ2-2, the CDR3 gives the full variable domain: ETGVTQSPTHLIKTRGQQVTLRCSSQSGHNTVSWYQQALGQGPQFIFQYYREEENGRGNFPPRFSGLQFPNYSSELNVNALELDDSALYLCASSVSANTGELFFGEGSRLTVL.

CDR3 residues: CASSGDSQSREQYF. CDR3 bases: TGCGCCAGCAGCGGGGACTCCCAGAGCCGCGAGCAGTACTTC. This chain connects TRBV5-1 to TRBJ2-7, with a possible D match to TRBD2 (6 bases). CDR1 and CDR2 (germline): SGHRS, YFSETQ. This CDR3 contains 14 residues. V shed 4 bases and J shed 6 bases, with 17 bases lying between them.

V usage is TRBV15 and J usage is TRBJ1-4; D ambiguous. The V gene lost 0 bases and the J gene lost 8 bases, with 16 bases spanning the gap. This CDR3 spans 16 amino acids. The germline V gene has CDR1 LNHNV and CDR2 YYDKDF (reference sequence). The CDR3 here is CATSRDSARGLEKLFF. The CDR3 DNA reads as TGTGCCACCAGCAGAGATTCGGCGAGAGGTCTAGAAAAACTGTTTTTT.

This clone has only a few counts. This chain links TRBV30 with TRBJ2-7, with 10 bases identical to TRBD2. Looked up from germline, CDR1 is GTSNPN and CDR2 is SVGIG (reference sequence). The CDR3 extends over 16 amino acids. V lost 0 bases to trimming and J lost 5 bases; unmatched junction nucleotides: 10. The CDR3 DNA sequence: TGTGCCTGGAGTGTAACCTTACTAGCGGGAATGGACGAGCAGTACTTC. This encodes CAWSVTLLAGMDEQYF. Drawing the rest from reference TRBV30 and TRBJ2-7, the complete variable domain is SQTIHQWPATLVQPVGSPLSLECTVEGTSNPNLYWYRQAAGRGLQLLFYSVGIGQISSEVPQNLSASRPQDRQFILSSKKLLLSDSGFYLCAWSVTLLAGMDEQYFGPGTRLTVT.

The chain carries TRBV4-1 and TRBJ1-3; TRBD1 aligns across 8 bases. The CDR3 loop spans 15 amino acids. CDR1 is MGHRA, CDR2 YSYEKL, per germline. Unmatched junction bases numbered 6, after V lost 5 bases and J lost 3 bases. The CDR3 nucleotides are TGCGCCAGCAGCAGGCAGGGGGCGGATGGAAACACCATATATTTT. Amino acids: CASSRQGADGNTIYF.

The chain is built from TRBV5-6 and TRBJ2-5; TRBD1 aligns across 9 bases. CDR1 is SGHDT and CDR2 is YYEEEE in the germline V gene. This CDR3 comprises 15 residues. V lost 1 base, J lost 5 bases, and 6 bases stayed unmatched. In nucleotides, the CDR3 is TGTGCCAGCAGCTTGCGACAGGGGGTGCTGGAGACCCAGTACTTC. Its translation: CASSLRQGVLETQYF.

As concerns this clone: A read error may account for a junction end that differs from germline. This sequence joins TRBV19 and TRBJ2-7; D is uncertain. Germline V gene lookup returns CDR1 LNHDA and CDR2 SQIVND (reference sequence). CDR3 length: 12 residues. The CDR3: CASSLDQYEQYF. The CDR3, as DNA: TGTGCCAGTAGTTTAGATCAATACGAGCAGTACTTC.

This sequence joins TRBV4-1 and TRBJ1-1; TRBD1 matches 7 bases. V gave up 3 bases and J gave up 5 bases; unmatched junction bases: 9. Looked up from germline, CDR1 is MGHRA and CDR2 is YSYEKL. CDR3 length: 15 residues. The CDR3 loop reads CASSQADREDTEAFF. DNA of the CDR3: TGCGCCAGCAGCCAGGCCGACAGGGAGGATACTGAAGCTTTCTTT.

This rearrangement joins TRBV4-3 to TRBJ2-7; 9 nucleotides agree with TRBD2. Unmatched junction bases numbered 5, after V lost 0 bases and J lost 2 bases. Per germline, CDR1 LGHNA and CDR2 YSLEER. This CDR3 spans 16 amino acids. CDR3 DNA sequence: TGCGCCAGCAGCCAAGATATCCAGCGGGAGGCCTACGAGCAGTACTTC. Amino acid sequence: CASSQDIQREAYEQYF.

The chain recombines TRBV5-1 with TRBJ2-2, with D perhaps matching TRBD2 (6 bases). V gave up 4 bases and J gave up 4 bases, with 11 bases separating them. CDR1 is SGHRS and CDR2 is YFSETQ in the germline V gene. The CDR3 sequence is 14 residues long. CDR3 bases: TGCGCCAGCAGCCCGGGACTCAGCACCGGGGAGCTGTTTTTT. Amino acids: CASSPGLSTGELFF.

The chain combines TRBV5-1 with TRBJ2-1; 8 bases are shared with TRBD1. Per germline, CDR1 SGHRS and CDR2 YFSETQ. CDR3 length: 15 residues. Unmatched junction bases numbered 6, after V lost 0 bases and J lost 7 bases. The CDR3 protein is CASSLARQGANEQFF. The CDR3 DNA sequence: TGCGCCAGCAGCTTGGCGCGGCAGGGGGCGAATGAGCAGTTCTTC. The full variable domain, in which reference TRBV5-1 and TRBJ2-1 provide the parts outside the CDR3, is KAGVTQTPRYLIKTRGQQVTLSCSPISGHRSVSWYQQTPGQGLQFLFEYFSETQRNKGNFPGRFSGRQFSNSRSEMNVSTLELGDSALYLCASSLARQGANEQFFGPGTRLTVL.

V gene TRBV29-1 combines with J gene TRBJ2-5; 7 nucleotides align to TRBD1. The junction had 4 bases not matched to a gene; V was cut back by 0 bases and J by 3 bases. This CDR3 has 14 amino acids. Per the germline V gene, CDR1 is SQVTM and CDR2 is ANQGSEA. DNA of the CDR3: TGCAGCGTTGAAGACGGGACAGAAGAAGAGACCCAGTACTTC. It encodes CSVEDGTEEETQYF.